One and the same sample provided the 19 T cell receptor beta chains below, sequenced in a study of PD-1 blockade in classical Hodgkin lymphoma. There was relapse after autologous stem cell transplantation in every patient, and there was variation in brentuximab vedotin exposure. The repertoire was sequenced with immunoSEQ multiplex PCR; TCRdb's copy has only in-frame clones and lacks some. The table shows 80,000 to 100,000 clones, with over 85% occurring only once. The sequenced sample was peripheral blood mononuclear cells (PBMCs), obtained at baseline. The receptor source for this set is a human donor with classical Hodgkin lymphoma.

V is TRBV5-5 and J is TRBJ2-3; TRBD1 matches at 7 bases. The CDR3 extends over 15 amino acids. Germline-derived CDR1 and CDR2 are SGHKS and YYEKEE (reference sequence). The V and J ends lost 4 bases and 0 bases, in that order; junction bases with no gene match: 5. This chain's CDR3 is CASSPGTASTDTQYF. CDR3 DNA sequence: TGTGCCAGCAGCCCCGGGACAGCAAGCACAGATACGCAGTATTTT. Drawing the rest from reference TRBV5-5 and TRBJ2-3, the complete variable domain is DAGVTQSPTHLIKTRGQQVTLRCSPISGHKSVSWYQQVLGQGPQFIFQYYEKEERGRGNFPDRFSARQFPNYSSELNVNALLLGDSALYLCASSPGTASTDTQYFGPGTRLTVL.

The J gene is TRBJ2-7, the V gene TRBV14; the D gene could be TRBD1 or TRBD2 (6 bases each). CDR1 is SGHDN, CDR2 FVKESK, per germline. This CDR3 has 15 residues. V lost 2 bases to trimming and J lost 13 bases, with 24 bases between them. CDR3 residues: CASSQRGGGVGSSYF. CDR3 in DNA: TGTGCCAGCAGCCAACGTGGGGGCGGGGTAGGGAGCTCCTACTTC. Filled out from reference TRBV14 and TRBJ2-7, the complete variable domain reads EAGVTQFPSHSVIEKGQTVTLRCDPISGHDNLYWYRRVMGKEIKFLLHFVKESKQDESGMPNNRFLAERTGGTYSTLKVQPAELEDSGVYFCASSQRGGGVGSSYFGPGTRLTVT.

This sequence joins TRBV4-1 and TRBJ2-1, with TRBD2 matching over 10 bases. V lost 4 bases and J lost 7; bases outside the gene matches: 19. Germline V CDR1 and CDR2: MGHRA, YSYEKL. CDR3 length equals 19 residues. The CDR3 sequence is CASSPGAGAGGGLWNEQFF. The CDR3 coding sequence is TGCGCCAGCAGCCCGGGTGCTGGAGCGGGAGGGGGTCTCTGGAATGAGCAGTTCTTC.

This chain connects TRBV13 to TRBJ2-3; the D gene is possibly TRBD2 (6 bases). CDR3 size: 15 residues. Trimming took off 2 bases at V and 10 bases at J, with 19 bases between the two ends. In germline, CDR1 is PRHDT, CDR2 FYEKMQ (reference sequence). The CDR3 here is CASSLTPGLGVAQYF. The DNA of the CDR3 is TGTGCCAGCAGCTTAACCCCGGGACTCGGCGTTGCGCAGTATTTT.

The chain is built from TRBV29-1 and TRBJ1-2; 8 bases align to TRBD1. Germline V gene lookup returns CDR1 SQVTM and CDR2 ANQGSEA. The trim removed 4 bases at V and 6 bases at J, leaving 13 bases unmatched. This CDR3 is 15 amino acids long. CDR3 loop: CSVADTGGVWDGYTF. CDR3 nucleotide sequence: TGCAGCGTTGCGGATACAGGGGGTGTGTGGGATGGCTACACCTTC.

The chain carries TRBV12-5 and TRBJ2-1; 10 bases align to TRBD2. V lost 2 bases to trimming and J lost 5 bases; unmatched junction nucleotides: 6. This CDR3 contains 16 residues. Per the germline V gene, CDR1 is LGHNT and CDR2 is FRNRAP. The CDR3 sequence: CASGLSGLATNNEQFF. For the CDR3, the DNA is TGTGCTAGTGGTTTGTCGGGACTAGCGACGAACAATGAGCAGTTCTTC. Full variable domain (rest looked up from reference TRBV12-5 and TRBJ2-1): DARVTQTPRHKVTEMGQEVTMRCQPILGHNTVFWYRQTMMQGLELLAYFRNRAPLDDSGMPKDRFSAEMPDATLATLKIQPSEPRDSAVYFCASGLSGLATNNEQFFGPGTRLTVL.

The chain couples TRBV25-1 to TRBJ2-7; tentatively, D is TRBD1 or TRBD2 (5 bases each). Germline V lookup: CDR1 MGHDK, CDR2 SYGVNS. With 2 bases removed from V and 3 bases from J, the gap between germline ends came to 11 bases. The CDR3 runs to 14 residues. CDR3 bases: TGTGCCAGCAGTGAAGGTCGGGGACGCTACGAGCAGTACTTC. It translates to CASSEGRGRYEQYF.

V is TRBV11-3 and J is TRBJ1-1, with D unclear. V was shortened by 0 bases and J by 4 bases, with 6 bases between the two germline ends. The germline V gene encodes CDR1 SGHNT and CDR2 YENEEA. The CDR3 extends over 13 amino acids. The CDR3 DNA reads TGTGCCAGCAGCTTAGAGGGTACCACTGAAGCTTTCTTT. The encoded protein is CASSLEGTTEAFF.

The rearrangement joins TRBV9 to TRBJ2-2; D is possibly TRBD1 (5 bases). Germline values: CDR1 SGDLS, CDR2 YYNGEE. V was trimmed by 0 bases and J by 5 bases, leaving 14 bases between them. The CDR3 is 16 residues long. The CDR3 region has the DNA TGTGCCAGCAGCGTAGACCTTAACAGGTGGACCGGGGAGCTGTTTTTT. This codes for CASSVDLNRWTGELFF.

The rearrangement joins TRBV27 to TRBJ2-4; TRBD2 matches at 7 bases. The germline gives CDR1 MNHEY, CDR2 SMNVEV (reference sequence). V shed 4 bases and J 2 bases; nucleotides not matched to a gene: 11. This CDR3 contains 17 residues. CDR3 bases: TGTGCCAGCAGTTCCCGCCTACTCAGCGGGACCAAAAACATTCAGTACTTC. This gives the protein CASSSRLLSGTKNIQYF.

This chain uses TRBV28 with TRBJ1-1; no clear D gene. The V gene lost 2 bases and the J gene lost 0 bases, with 13 bases spanning the gap. CDR3 length equals 16 residues. Germline lookup yields CDR1 MDHEN and CDR2 SYDVKM. DNA for the CDR3: TGTGCCAGCAGTTTAATCACCTCAGCTATGAACACTGAAGCTTTCTTT. It codes for CASSLITSAMNTEAFF.

This clone was recorded once. The chain is built from TRBV25-1 and TRBJ2-5, with D unclear. V dropped 1 base and J dropped 5 bases, with 11 bases sitting between them. Germline loops: CDR1 MGHDK, CDR2 SYGVNS. This CDR3 contains 14 residues. The CDR3 is CASSEWALSETQYF. In DNA form, the CDR3 reads TGTGCCAGCAGTGAATGGGCCCTCTCGGAGACCCAGTACTTC.

This clone was found once. This chain joins TRBV4-2 and TRBJ2-3; weak D call: TRBD1 (5 bases). Germline V gene data show CDR1 as LGHNA and CDR2 as YNFKEQ. V was clipped by 1 base and J by 4 bases, with 9 bases between them. The CDR3 is 14 residues long. The CDR3 DNA is TGTGCCAGCAGCCAAGGACAGCCCCCAGATACGCAGTATTTT. Amino acids: CASSQGQPPDTQYF.

The chain couples TRBV5-1 to TRBJ1-1, with 7 bases aligning to TRBD1. The CDR3 covers 15 residues. Trimming removed 4 bases from V and 2 bases from J; junction bases left unmatched: 8. Germline V gene data show CDR1 as SGHRS and CDR2 as YFSETQ. In nucleotides, the CDR3 is TGCGCCAGCAGCCAACCGGACAGGCTTAACACTGAAGCTTTCTTT. This sequence encodes CASSQPDRLNTEAFF.

The chain carries TRBV19 and TRBJ2-2; D might be TRBD1 (6 bases). Trimming shortened V by 6 bases and J by 1 base, and 9 bases separated the two germline ends. CDR1 and CDR2 (germline): LNHDA, SQIVND (reference sequence). The CDR3 extends over 14 amino acids. CDR3 amino acids: CASSAGVNTGELFF. In nucleotides, the CDR3 is TGTGCCAGTAGCGCAGGGGTGAACACCGGGGAGCTGTTTTTT.

This rearrangement joins TRBV11-3 to TRBJ2-2; 9 bases fit TRBD2. CDR1 is SGHNT, CDR2 YENEEA, per germline. Trimming took 4 bases from V and 8 from J; bases not matched to a gene: 11. The CDR3 covers 16 residues. As DNA, the CDR3 is TGTGCCAGCAGCTCCCGCCGGGGACTAGCCCGGGGGGAGCTGTTTTTT. Translating it yields CASSSRRGLARGELFF.

The CDR3 DNA follows: TGTGCCAGCAGTTACGTCCATACGCAGTATTTT. It yields the protein CASSYVHTQYF. The chain links TRBV6-5 to TRBJ2-3, with D uncertain. This CDR3 is 11 amino acids long. The V end was cut by 2 bases, the J end by 7 bases, with 4 bases between. CDR1 is MNHEY and CDR2 is SVGAGI in the germline V gene.

The chain carries TRBV2 and TRBJ1-5; unclear D gene. The CDR3 is 15 residues long. Germline V gives CDR1 SNHLY, CDR2 FYNNEI. V was trimmed by 0 bases and J by 10 bases, leaving 16 bases between them. The CDR3 coding sequence is TGTGCCAGCAGTGAAGCCTATCCAATATCCAACCCCCAGCATTTT. It specifies CASSEAYPISNPQHF. Looking up the rest from reference TRBV2 and TRBJ1-5 gives the full variable domain: EPEVTQTPSHQVTQMGQEVILRCVPISNHLYFYWYRQILGQKVEFLVSFYNNEISEKSEIFDDQFSVERPDGSNFTLKIRSTKLEDSAMYFCASSEAYPISNPQHFGDGTRLSIL.

The DNA for the CDR3 is TGCGCCAGCAGTGTAGGGACACACACAGATACGCAGTATTTT. This gives the protein CASSVGTHTDTQYF. The chain employs TRBV10-1 and TRBJ2-3, with D maybe TRBD1 (6 bases). CDR1 and CDR2 from the germline V gene are WNHNN and SYGVQD (reference sequence). The CDR3 runs to 14 residues. V lost 4 bases to trimming and J lost 2 bases, with 10 bases between them.